This entry concerns a single TCR beta chain. What it recognizes is unknown. The DNA is omitted, as the CDR3 cannot be located on it reliably, and the CDR3 follows TCRdb's listing. TCR beta cDNA came from around 500 ng total RNA, primed with a constant-region primer. Three-round nested multiplex PCR performed with slightly modified ARM-PCR produced the TCR beta libraries. TRBV1-TRBV30 forward primers paired with a C-beta reverse primer drove the first two PCR rounds, about 9 cycles each. From the multiplex PCR reads, TCRdb called clonotypes with MiXCR, one entry per CDR3 protein. The data contain 200,000 or so distinct CDR3 sequences, 65% of them seen just once; the ten biggest clones take up roughly 6.8%. These data come from a study of tumor-infiltrating lymphocytes in primary liver carcinoma. Notes on the study in general: Tumor-adjacent and tumor-blood pairs displayed less overlap than did pairs of tumor regions.

14 amino acids form the CDR3, both terminal residues included. CDR1 MNHEY and CDR2 SVGAGI come from the germline V gene. Alongside blood RNA obtained from unsorted whole blood, germline DNA was also extracted. This receptor was taken from a woman aged 55-70 years with primary liver carcinoma and hepatitis B virus infection. Material for sequencing was peripheral blood. The rearrangement uses TRBV6-5 and TRBJ1-1; the DNA was not used to check the table's D call, TRBD1. This chain's CDR3 is CASSYFGGGTVASF.